Listed here are 23 T cell receptor beta chains from one sample, sequenced in a study of blood T cells in healthy people across ages (dated by TCRdb to 2015 to 2017). The receptor library was made with 5' RACE. The listed sequencing device is Illumina HiSeq 2500. The second PCR ran for about 6 to 12 cycles and used a J-beta primer mix along with a sample-barcoded 5' primer. TCRdb applied fastp at Q25 and MiXCR to the public reads, then kept only in-frame beta chains. Rows matching on CDR3 protein sequence are summarized as one entry with the most common DNA and genes. The sample profile shows some 710,000 distinct CDR3 sequences; about 24% of them were found once. Roughly a fifth of the sample is in the top ten clones. The sequencing input was blood. The receptors shown here come from a man between 65 and 85 years old in good health.

The chain employs TRBV7-2 and TRBJ1-5, with TRBD1 as a possible D gene (5 bases). In germline, CDR1 is SGHTA, CDR2 FQGNSA. The CDR3 consists of 13 residues. Trimming left V 3 bases short and J 7 bases short, with 10 bases between. The CDR3: CASSFRGEQPQHF. CDR3 bases: TGTGCCAGCAGCTTTCGGGGGGAACAGCCCCAGCATTTT. The entire variable domain, with the rest obtained from reference TRBV7-2 and TRBJ1-5, is as follows: GAGVSQSPSNKVTEKGKDVELRCDPISGHTALYWYRQSLGQGLEFLIYFQGNSAPDKSGLPSDRFSAERTGGSVSTLTIQRTQQEDSAVYLCASSFRGEQPQHFGDGTRLSIL.

Details on this clonotype: At one end, the junction sequence differs from germline, possibly due to a read error. This sequence joins TRBV5-1 and TRBJ1-1, with 9 bases identical to TRBD1. This CDR3 comprises 15 residues. The V gene's germline CDR1 is SGHRS and CDR2 YFSETQ. As DNA, the CDR3 is TGCGCCAGCAGCCCATCCGGGACAGGGTATATACAAGCTTCCTTT. This gives the protein CASSPSGTGYIQASF.

Only a few counts were recorded for this clonotype. The genes are TRBV12-3 or TRBV12-4 and TRBJ2-5; tentatively, D is TRBD2 (6 bases). Trimming cost V 10 bases and J 3 bases, with 12 bases left between them. The CDR3 runs 12 residues. The chain's CDR3 is CAIGRGKETQYF. CDR3 nucleotides: TGTGCCATTGGGCGGGGCAAAGAGACCCAGTACTTC.

There are many counts of this clonotype. The rearrangement uses TRBV28 and TRBJ1-4; possible D gene TRBD1, 5 bases. Germline V gene lookup returns CDR1 MDHEN and CDR2 SYDVKM. V was shortened by 8 bases and J by 8 bases, with 15 bases between the two germline ends. The CDR3 extends over 13 amino acids. As DNA, the CDR3 is TGTGCCAGCTCCCCGGGACGGACCGAAAAACTGTTTTTT. It codes for CASSPGRTEKLFF. Looking up the rest from reference TRBV28 and TRBJ1-4 gives the full variable domain: DVKVTQSSRYLVKRTGEKVFLECVQDMDHENMFWYRQDPGLGLRLIYFSYDVKMKEKGDIPEGYSVSREKKERFSLILESASTNQTSMYLCASSPGRTEKLFFGSGTQLSVL.

The V and J genes are TRBV7-8 and TRBJ1-3; D is undetermined. The CDR3 extends over 11 amino acids. The V and J ends lost 5 bases and 7 bases respectively, with 6 bases between them. CDR1 is SGHVS and CDR2 is FQNEAQ in the germline V gene. This chain's CDR3 is CASSLLNTIYF. CDR3 DNA sequence: TGTGCCAGCAGCCTATTGAACACCATATATTTT.

The chain has TRBV29-1 and TRBJ2-5, with 7 bases aligning to TRBD2. The DNA end favors TRBJ2-1, so the J call may be wrong. The CDR3 covers 12 residues. Per germline, CDR1 SQVTM and CDR2 ANQGSEA. Here the CDR3 reads CSVGASGNEQFF. CDR3 DNA sequence: TGCAGCGTTGGGGCTAGCGGCAATGAGCAGTTCTTC.

This chain uses TRBV6-2 or TRBV6-3 with TRBJ2-4; TRBD1 matches at 8 bases. Germline CDR1 MNHEY, CDR2 SVGEGT. V was pared by 8 bases and J by 10 bases, with 19 bases of the junction left unmatched. This CDR3 is 16 amino acids long. CDR3 sequence reads: CASGDLSDRVRDIQYF. In DNA form, the CDR3 reads TGTGCCAGCGGGGACCTTTCGGACAGGGTGAGGGATATTCAGTACTTC.

This clonotype was observed a handful of times. This chain joins TRBV20-1 and TRBJ1-2, with D unresolved. Germline CDR1 reads DFQATT; CDR2 reads SNEGSKA (reference sequence). This CDR3 comprises 14 residues. Trimming took off 3 bases at V and 0 bases at J, with 11 bases between the two ends. The CDR3 loop is CSASPGATNYGYTF. The DNA of the CDR3 is TGCAGTGCTAGTCCCGGAGCAACTAACTATGGCTACACCTTC.

The DNA of the CDR3 is TGTGCCAGCAGCCCTCCCAGGCAGAACACTGAAGCTTTCTTT. It translates to CASSPPRQNTEAFF. The rearrangement links TRBV11-2 to TRBJ1-1; D gene unclear. CDR1 and CDR2 from the germline V gene are SGHAT and FQNNGV. V was shortened by 5 bases and J by 1 base, with 11 bases between the two germline ends. The CDR3 has 14 amino acids.

The chain uses TRBV6-6 and TRBJ2-5; no firm D call. With 2 bases removed from V and 3 bases from J, the gap between germline ends came to 7 bases. This CDR3 contains 13 residues. Germline CDR1 and CDR2: MNHNY and SVGAGI (reference sequence). The CDR3 reads CASSYLNEETQYF. In DNA, the CDR3 is TGTGCCAGCAGTTACCTAAACGAAGAGACCCAGTACTTC.

The J gene is TRBJ2-7, the V gene TRBV6-2 or TRBV6-3; 8 nucleotides align to TRBD1. Germline loops: CDR1 MNHEY, CDR2 SVGEGT. V gave up 8 bases and J gave up 2 bases; unmatched junction bases: 8. The CDR3 runs 14 residues. The CDR3: CASGMTGVTYEQYV. CDR3 coding DNA: TGTGCCAGCGGTATGACAGGGGTCACCTACGAGCAGTACGTC.

This sequence joins TRBV9 and TRBJ2-5; 7 bases match TRBD2. V dropped 2 bases and J dropped 4; count of bases not matched to a gene: 11. The CDR3 has 16 amino acids. Germline lookup yields CDR1 SGDLS and CDR2 YYNGEE. This CDR3 is CASSVKEGGPGETQYF. CDR3 nucleotide sequence: TGTGCCAGCAGCGTCAAGGAGGGAGGGCCTGGAGAGACCCAGTACTTC.

The sample holds a few counts of this clonotype. The chain combines TRBV28 with TRBJ2-7; 9 nucleotides align to TRBD1. Trimming took 7 bases from V and 0 from J; bases not matched to a gene: 10. This CDR3 has 16 residues. Germline-derived CDR1 and CDR2 are MDHEN and SYDVKM. CDR3 nucleotides: TGTGCCAGCACGCCCGCGGGACAGGGATACTCCTACGAGCAGTACTTC. This codes for CASTPAGQGYSYEQYF.

V gene TRBV29-1 combines with J gene TRBJ2-3; TRBD2 aligns across 14 bases. Germline trimming cut 6 bases from V and 6 bases from J; bases unmatched to any gene: 2. CDR3 size: 13 residues. Germline lookup yields CDR1 SQVTM and CDR2 ANQGSEA. The CDR3 bases are TGCAGCGTGACTAGCGGGGGGGATGATACGCAGTATTTT. Residues: CSVTSGGDDTQYF.

J is TRBJ2-7 and V is TRBV7-2; no clear D. Germline CDR1 reads SGHTA; CDR2 reads FQGNSA. The CDR3 contains 14 residues. V gave up 0 bases and J gave up 2 bases, with 8 bases separating them. CDR3 region: CASSLAQVTYEQYF. CDR3 bases: TGTGCCAGCAGCTTAGCTCAGGTTACCTACGAGCAGTACTTC.

The rearrangement uses TRBV6-5 and TRBJ1-4; 7 bases align to TRBD1. The V and J ends lost 5 bases and 0 bases, in that order; junction bases with no gene match: 9. The germline V gene encodes CDR1 MNHEY and CDR2 SVGAGI. This CDR3 has 17 residues. Here the CDR3 DNA reads TGTGCCAGCAGTAGGAGGGGGCGGCTCGCAACTAATGAAAAACTGTTTTTT. Translation: CASSRRGRLATNEKLFF.

The J gene is TRBJ1-5, the V gene TRBV6-6, with D uncertain. The CDR3 sequence is 12 residues long. V was pared by 4 bases and J by 5 bases, with 6 bases between. The germline V gene has CDR1 MNHNY and CDR2 SVGAGI (reference sequence). CDR3 loop: CASSSLDQPQHF. The CDR3 DNA reads as TGTGCCAGCAGTTCCCTCGATCAGCCCCAGCATTTT.

The gene calls are TRBV28 and TRBJ1-5; 9 positions agree with TRBD1. The germline CDR1 and CDR2 sequences are MDHEN and SYDVKM. The CDR3 extends over 15 amino acids. J lost 1 base, V lost 7 bases, and 5 bases had no gene match. The CDR3 protein is CASTSGTGSNQPQHF. CDR3 sequence (DNA): TGTGCCAGCACCTCCGGGACAGGGAGCAATCAGCCCCAGCATTTT.

This clonotype was observed a few times. The V call is TRBV20-1, the J call TRBJ2-5; D possibly matches TRBD1 or TRBD2 (5 bases each). The germline CDR1 and CDR2 sequences are DFQATT and SNEGSKA (reference sequence). This CDR3 is built from 13 residues. Trimming removed 6 bases at V and 5 bases at J, with 16 bases between. CDR3 protein: CSATGPWGETQYF. CDR3 bases: TGCAGTGCCACAGGTCCCTGGGGGGAGACCCAGTACTTC.

There are a few counts of this clonotype. V is TRBV7-2 and J is TRBJ1-6, with unresolved D. The CDR3 loop spans 14 amino acids. The V gene lost 1 base and the J gene lost 7 bases, with 8 bases spanning the gap. CDR1 is SGHTA and CDR2 is FQGNSA in the germline V gene. DNA for the CDR3: TGTGCCAGCAGCTTAGTCGTCAGAAATTCACCCCTCCACTTT. Protein sequence: CASSLVVRNSPLHF.

CDR3 DNA sequence: TGCAGTGCTAGAAAGCGTCGGGGACTAGCCTCTTACGAGCAGTACTTC. It specifies CSARKRRGLASYEQYF. This rearrangement joins TRBV20-1 to TRBJ2-5; 9 nucleotides agree with TRBD2. TRBJ2-7 explains the end of the DNA better; the J call may be wrong. CDR3 length equals 16 residues. Germline V gene lookup returns CDR1 DFQATT and CDR2 SNEGSKA (reference sequence).

This clonotype was seen a few times. The CDR3 DNA sequence: TGTGCCAGCAGCTTAGATTGGACAGGGGGTAACACAGATACGCAGTATTTT. This sequence encodes CASSLDWTGGNTDTQYF. The rearrangement uses TRBV11-2 and TRBJ2-3, with TRBD1 matching 10 bases. CDR3 length: 17 residues. Germline values: CDR1 SGHAT, CDR2 FQNNGV. Losses at the gene ends were 0 bases for V and 2 bases for J; bases not matched to a gene: 5.

This clonotype has more than one count but fewer than ten. This chain uses TRBV12-3 or TRBV12-4 with TRBJ2-1; 9 nucleotides match TRBD2. The CDR3 covers 15 residues. V was pared by 3 bases and J by 6 bases, with 6 bases of the junction left unmatched. CDR3 DNA sequence: TGTGCCAGCAGTTTCGTCCCTAGCGGGACCAATGAGCAGTTCTTC. Translation gives CASSFVPSGTNEQFF.